This T cell receptor beta chain was recorded in a study of OX40 agonist ivuxolimab in advanced cancers. Study as a whole: Therapy given before enrollment (anti-PD-1, anti-PD-L1 or anti-CTLA-4) was allowed, and roughly 42% had some. A partial response was reached by three patients: one with hepatocellular carcinoma and two with cutaneous melanoma.

Assay: immunoSEQ multiplex PCR; the TCRdb copy retains only in-frame clones and omits some. The repertoire holds about 36,000 clones, with about 81% as singletons. J lost 5 bases, V lost 3 bases, and 5 bases had no gene match. CDR1 is SGHAT, CDR2 FQNNGV, per germline. This CDR3 comprises 15 residues. Study results and caveats: At 0.1 to 3.0 mg/kg and by week 6, clonal expansion occurred in CD4+ and CD8+ blood T cells. People who partly responded at 0.1-3.0 mg/kg had some of the least clonal expansion seen.

As for this clone: As yet, its antigen is unknown.

The chain links TRBV11-2 to TRBJ2-3; 10 positions agree with TRBD1. The TCR sequence derives from an adult with an advanced solid tumor such as melanoma, head and neck, liver or kidney cancer. Sample: CD4+ or CD8+ T cells sorted from blood, taken in a trial of the OX40 agonist ivuxolimab. The DNA of the CDR3 is TGTGCCAGCAGCTTCGGACAGGGGGTAAAAGATACGCAGTATTTT. This sequence encodes CASSFGQGVKDTQYF.